Presented here are 4 T cell receptor beta chains from one specimen sequenced in a study of blood T cells in healthy people across ages. Then a second PCR, running about 6 to 12 cycles, was carried out with a sample-barcoded 5' primer and a J-beta primer mix. TCRdb analysed the 5' RACE reads with MiXCR anew, one entry per CDR3 protein. Of about 620,000 distinct CDR3 sequences listed, approximately 52% are singletons. Sequencing input: blood. Receptors originate from a woman of 80 years or more in good health.

The chain has TRBV5-1 and TRBJ2-5, with TRBD1 matching over 7 bases. TRBJ2-7 explains the end of the DNA better; the J call may be wrong. The V gene's germline CDR1 is SGHRS and CDR2 YFSETQ. The length of the CDR3 is 15 residues. Here the CDR3 DNA reads TGCGCCAGCAGCACCACCGGGACAGTCACCTACGAGCAGTACTTC. Protein product: CASSTTGTVTYEQYF.

With respect to this clonotype: Given a much more abundant clone one base away, this may be a read error. The chain uses TRBV27 and TRBJ1-4; no reliable D call. This CDR3 is built from 14 residues. The germline V and J ends were trimmed by 4 bases and 5 bases, with 11 bases remaining between them. Germline V CDR1 and CDR2: MNHEY, SMNVEV (reference sequence). The DNA of the CDR3 is TGTGCCAGCAGTTACGTCCGGATGAATGAAAAACTGTTTTTT. It specifies CASSYVRMNEKLFF.

This clonotype was observed many times. V usage is TRBV12-3 or TRBV12-4 and J usage is TRBJ2-7; perhaps TRBD2 as D (5 bases). This CDR3 has 14 residues. V shed 8 bases and J shed 1 base, with 15 bases lying between them. CDR3 residues: CASQFVGDSYEQYF. The CDR3 nucleotides read TGTGCCAGCCAATTCGTCGGGGATTCCTACGAGCAGTACTTC.

This clonotype was counted ten times or more. V usage is TRBV11-2 and J usage is TRBJ2-1; the match to TRBD2 covers 10 bases. Germline CDR1 reads SGHAT; CDR2 reads FQNNGV. The CDR3 length is 14 residues. The ends lost 8 bases at V and 3 bases at J; junction bases unmatched: 4. CDR3 loop: CASGWTSGYNEQFF. The DNA for the CDR3 is TGTGCCAGCGGGTGGACTAGCGGCTACAATGAGCAGTTCTTC.